This TCR beta chain is drawn from a study of blood T cell repertoires in COVID-19. About the research overall: There were acute and convalescent COVID-19 samples, and they came from the United States, Italy and Spain. In each case, the material was cDNA or gDNA derived from T cells, B-cell-depleted T cells, or PBMCs.

Germline CDR1 and CDR2: MNHNY and SVGAGI (reference sequence). V trimming: 8 bases; J trimming: 9 bases; junction bases outside the gene matches: 17. The CDR3 length is 16 residues. This clone was counted a single time. Methods used by the authors: Reference gene primer amplification gave estimated nucleated cell counts. Sequencing was performed with immunoSEQ multiplex PCR; in TCRdb, only in-frame clones are kept and a portion is missing. V and J calls and clone size come straight from that table; D and trimming were deduced from the DNA. The top ten hold 1.5% of the sample, which has over 200,000 clones, 88% seen once.

The clonotype comes from a young man with active or convalescent COVID-19. This chain joins TRBV6-6 and TRBJ2-3; the match to TRBD2 covers 10 bases. The specimen was peripheral blood. The CDR3: CASDPGGGSGRSTQYF. CDR3 DNA sequence: TGTGCCAGCGACCCGGGGGGAGGTAGCGGGAGGAGCACGCAGTATTTT.